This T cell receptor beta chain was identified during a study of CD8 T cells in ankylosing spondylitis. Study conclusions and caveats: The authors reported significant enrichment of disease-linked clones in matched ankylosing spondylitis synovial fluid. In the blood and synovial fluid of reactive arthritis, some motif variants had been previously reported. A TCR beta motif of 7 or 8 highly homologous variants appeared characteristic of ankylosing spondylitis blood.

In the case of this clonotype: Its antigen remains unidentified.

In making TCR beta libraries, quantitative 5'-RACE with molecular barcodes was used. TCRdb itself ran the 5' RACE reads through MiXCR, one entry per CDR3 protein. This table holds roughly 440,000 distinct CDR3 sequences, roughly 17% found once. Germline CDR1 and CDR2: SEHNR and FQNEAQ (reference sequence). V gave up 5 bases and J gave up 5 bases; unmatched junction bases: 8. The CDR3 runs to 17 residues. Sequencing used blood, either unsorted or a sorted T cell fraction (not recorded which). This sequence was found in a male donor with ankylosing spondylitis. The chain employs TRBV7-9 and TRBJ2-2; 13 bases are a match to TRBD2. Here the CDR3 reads CASSPRLAGGLTGELFF. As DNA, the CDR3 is TGTGCCAGCAGCCCCCGACTAGCGGGGGGCCTAACCGGGGAGCTGTTTTTT.